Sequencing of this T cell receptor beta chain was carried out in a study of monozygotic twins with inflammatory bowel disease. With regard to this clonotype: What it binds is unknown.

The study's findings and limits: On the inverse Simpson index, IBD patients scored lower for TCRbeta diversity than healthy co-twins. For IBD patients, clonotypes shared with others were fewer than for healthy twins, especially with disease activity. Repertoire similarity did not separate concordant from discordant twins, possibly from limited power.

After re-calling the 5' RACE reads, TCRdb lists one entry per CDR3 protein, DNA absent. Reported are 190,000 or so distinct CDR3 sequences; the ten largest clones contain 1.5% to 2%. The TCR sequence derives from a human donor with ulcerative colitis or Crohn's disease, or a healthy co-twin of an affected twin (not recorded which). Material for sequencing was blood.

CDR3 in amino acids: CASSLGSGGYNEQFF. The J gene is TRBJ2-1, the V gene TRBV7-9; TCRdb reports TRBD2, a call that lacks DNA to check it against. The CDR3 contains 15 residues. Germline CDR1 and CDR2: SEHNR and FQNEAQ (reference sequence).